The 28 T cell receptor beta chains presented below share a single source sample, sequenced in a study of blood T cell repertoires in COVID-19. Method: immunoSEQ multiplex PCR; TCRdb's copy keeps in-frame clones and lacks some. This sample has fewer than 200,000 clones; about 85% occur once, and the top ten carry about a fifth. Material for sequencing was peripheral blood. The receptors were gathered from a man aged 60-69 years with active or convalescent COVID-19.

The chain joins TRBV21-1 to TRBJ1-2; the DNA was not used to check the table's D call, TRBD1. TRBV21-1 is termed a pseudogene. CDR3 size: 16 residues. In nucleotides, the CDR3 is TGTGCCAGCAGCAAAGAACACTGCAGGGCAAACTATGGCTACACCTTC. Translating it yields CASSKEHCRANYGYTF.

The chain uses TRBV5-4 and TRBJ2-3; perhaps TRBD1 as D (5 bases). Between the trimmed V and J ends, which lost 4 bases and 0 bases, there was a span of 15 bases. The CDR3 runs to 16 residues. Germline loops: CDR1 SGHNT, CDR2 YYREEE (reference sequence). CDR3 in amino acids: CASSAAGPLSTDTQYF. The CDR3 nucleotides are TGTGCCAGCAGCGCGGCAGGGCCCTTGAGCACAGATACGCAGTATTTT.

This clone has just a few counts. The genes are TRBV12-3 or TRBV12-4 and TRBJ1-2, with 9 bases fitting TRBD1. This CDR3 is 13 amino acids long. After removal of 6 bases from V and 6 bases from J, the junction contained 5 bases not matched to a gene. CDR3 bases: TGTGCCAGCAGGCCTGGGACAGGGAATGGCTACACCTTC. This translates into CASRPGTGNGYTF.

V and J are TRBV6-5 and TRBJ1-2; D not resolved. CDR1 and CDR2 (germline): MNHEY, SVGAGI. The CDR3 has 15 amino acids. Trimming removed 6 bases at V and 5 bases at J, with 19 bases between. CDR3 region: CASSTGGLRAYGYTF. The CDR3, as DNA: TGTGCCAGCAGCACCGGAGGCCTCCGCGCTTATGGCTACACCTTC.

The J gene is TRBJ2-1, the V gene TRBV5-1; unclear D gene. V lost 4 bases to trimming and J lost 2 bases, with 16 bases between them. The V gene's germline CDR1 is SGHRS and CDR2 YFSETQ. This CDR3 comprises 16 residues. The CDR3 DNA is TGCGCCAGCAGCATCAGACCCGGAGTGGCCTACAATGAGCAGTTCTTC. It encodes CASSIRPGVAYNEQFF.

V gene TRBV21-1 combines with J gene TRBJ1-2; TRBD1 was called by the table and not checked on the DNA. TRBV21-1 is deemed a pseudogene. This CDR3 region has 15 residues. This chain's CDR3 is CASSKDGRGGVGYTF. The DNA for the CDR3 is TGTGCCAGCAGCAAAGACGGCCGAGGGGGAGTGGGCTACACCTTC.

CDR3 sequence (DNA): TGTGCCAGCTCCTATAGACAGACCGATGGCTACACCTTC. Its protein product is CASSYRQTDGYTF. The J gene is TRBJ1-2, the V gene TRBV18, with D possibly matching TRBD1 (5 bases). The CDR3 covers 13 residues. V was cut by 6 bases and J by 6 bases, with 14 bases left in between. Germline V CDR1 and CDR2: KGHSH, LQKENI.

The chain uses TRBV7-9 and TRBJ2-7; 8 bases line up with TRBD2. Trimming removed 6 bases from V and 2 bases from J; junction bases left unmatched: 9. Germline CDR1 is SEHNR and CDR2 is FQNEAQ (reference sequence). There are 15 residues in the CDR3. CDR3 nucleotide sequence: TGTGCCAGCAGTCATACTAGCGGCTTTACCTACGAGCAGTACTTC. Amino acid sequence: CASSHTSGFTYEQYF.

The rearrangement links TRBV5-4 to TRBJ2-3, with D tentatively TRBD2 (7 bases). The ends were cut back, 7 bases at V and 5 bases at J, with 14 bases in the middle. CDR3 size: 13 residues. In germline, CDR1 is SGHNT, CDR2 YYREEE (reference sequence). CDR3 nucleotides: TGTGCCAGCGGAGGGGGGGCAGAAGATACGCAGTATTTT. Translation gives CASGGGAEDTQYF. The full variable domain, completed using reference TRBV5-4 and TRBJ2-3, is ETGVTQSPTHLIKTRGQQVTLRCSSQSGHNTVSWYQQALGQGPQFIFQYYREEENGRGNFPPRFSGLQFPNYSSELNVNALELDDSALYLCASGGGAEDTQYFGPGTRLTVL.

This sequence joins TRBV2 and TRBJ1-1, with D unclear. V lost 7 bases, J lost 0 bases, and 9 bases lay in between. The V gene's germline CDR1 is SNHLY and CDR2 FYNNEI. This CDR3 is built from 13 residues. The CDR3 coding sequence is TGTGCCAGCACCCCAGATTTGAACACTGAAGCTTTCTTT. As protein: CASTPDLNTEAFF.

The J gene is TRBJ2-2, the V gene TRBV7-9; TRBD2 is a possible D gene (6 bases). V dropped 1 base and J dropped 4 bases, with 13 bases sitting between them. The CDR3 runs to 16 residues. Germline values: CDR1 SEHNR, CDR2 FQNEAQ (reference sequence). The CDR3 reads CASSLGVGLPTGELFF. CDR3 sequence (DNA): TGTGCCAGCAGCTTAGGAGTGGGACTTCCCACCGGGGAGCTGTTTTTT.

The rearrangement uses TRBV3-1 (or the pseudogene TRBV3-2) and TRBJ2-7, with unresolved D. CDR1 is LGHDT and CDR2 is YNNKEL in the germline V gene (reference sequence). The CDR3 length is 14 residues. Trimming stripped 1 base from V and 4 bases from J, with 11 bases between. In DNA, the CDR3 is TGTGCCAGCAGCCAAGGAGTCTCAAGATACGAGCAGTACTTC. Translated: CASSQGVSRYEQYF.

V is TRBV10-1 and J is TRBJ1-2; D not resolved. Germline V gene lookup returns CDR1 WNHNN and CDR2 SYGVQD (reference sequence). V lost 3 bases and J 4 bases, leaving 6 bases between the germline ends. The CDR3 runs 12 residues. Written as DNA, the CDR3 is TGCGCCAGCAGTGACAGTTTCTATGGCTACACCTTC. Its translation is CASSDSFYGYTF.

CDR3 residues: CASSNYGGYQPQHF. CDR3 DNA sequence: TGTGCCAGCAGCAATTATGGGGGGTATCAGCCCCAGCATTTT. V is TRBV21-1 and J is TRBJ1-5. TRBV21-1 is a pseudogene locus. The CDR3 spans 14 residues.

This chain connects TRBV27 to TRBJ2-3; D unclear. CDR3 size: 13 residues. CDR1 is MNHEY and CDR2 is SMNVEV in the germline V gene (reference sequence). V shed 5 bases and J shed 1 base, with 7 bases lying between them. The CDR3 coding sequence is TGTGCCAGCAGTCCGACACGCACAGATACGCAGTATTTT. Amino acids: CASSPTRTDTQYF.

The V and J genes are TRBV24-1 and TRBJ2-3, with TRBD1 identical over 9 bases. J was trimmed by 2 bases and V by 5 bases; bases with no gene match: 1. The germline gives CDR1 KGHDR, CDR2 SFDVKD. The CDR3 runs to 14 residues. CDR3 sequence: CATSGTGDTDTQYF. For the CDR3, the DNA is TGTGCCACCAGTGGGACAGGGGACACAGATACGCAGTATTTT.

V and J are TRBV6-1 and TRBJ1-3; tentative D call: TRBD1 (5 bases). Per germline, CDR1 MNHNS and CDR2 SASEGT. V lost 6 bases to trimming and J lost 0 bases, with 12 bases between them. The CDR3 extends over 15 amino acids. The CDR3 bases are TGTGCCAGCAGGTCGACAGCCCTCTCTGGAAACACCATATATTTT. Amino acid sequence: CASRSTALSGNTIYF.

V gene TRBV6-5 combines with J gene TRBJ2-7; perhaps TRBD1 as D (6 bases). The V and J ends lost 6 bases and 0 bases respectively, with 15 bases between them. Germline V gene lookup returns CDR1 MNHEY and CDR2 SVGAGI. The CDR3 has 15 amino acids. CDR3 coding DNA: TGTGCCAGCAGCTCCCCCCAGGGGAGCTCCTACGAGCAGTACTTC. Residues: CASSSPQGSSYEQYF.

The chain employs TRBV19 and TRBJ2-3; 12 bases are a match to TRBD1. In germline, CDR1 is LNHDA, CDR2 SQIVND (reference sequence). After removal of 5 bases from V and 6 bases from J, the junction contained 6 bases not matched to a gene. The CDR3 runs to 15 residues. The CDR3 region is CASSPGQGAMDTQYF. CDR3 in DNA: TGTGCCAGTAGTCCGGGACAGGGGGCCATGGATACGCAGTATTTT. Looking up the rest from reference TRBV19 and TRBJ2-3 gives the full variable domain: DGGITQSPKYLFRKEGQNVTLSCEQNLNHDAMYWYRQDPGQGLRLIYYSQIVNDFQKGDIAEGYSVSREKKESFPLTVTSAQKNPTAFYLCASSPGQGAMDTQYFGPGTRLTVL.

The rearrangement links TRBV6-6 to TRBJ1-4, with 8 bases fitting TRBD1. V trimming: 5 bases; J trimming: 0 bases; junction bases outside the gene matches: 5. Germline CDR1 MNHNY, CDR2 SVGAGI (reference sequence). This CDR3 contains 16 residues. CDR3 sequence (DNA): TGTGCCAGCAGTCCAGGACAGGGAGCAACTAATGAAAAACTGTTTTTT. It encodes CASSPGQGATNEKLFF.

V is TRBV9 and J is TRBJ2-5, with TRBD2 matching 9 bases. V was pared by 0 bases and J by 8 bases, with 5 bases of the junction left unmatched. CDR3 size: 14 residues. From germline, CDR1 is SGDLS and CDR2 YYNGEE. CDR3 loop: CASSVGGSGGTQYF. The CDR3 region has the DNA TGTGCCAGCAGCGTAGGGGGTAGCGGGGGAACCCAGTACTTC. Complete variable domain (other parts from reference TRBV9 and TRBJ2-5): DSGVTQTPKHLITATGQRVTLRCSPRSGDLSVYWYQQSLDQGLQFLIQYYNGEERAKGNILERFSAQQFPDLHSELNLSSLELGDSALYFCASSVGGSGGTQYFGPGTRLLVL.

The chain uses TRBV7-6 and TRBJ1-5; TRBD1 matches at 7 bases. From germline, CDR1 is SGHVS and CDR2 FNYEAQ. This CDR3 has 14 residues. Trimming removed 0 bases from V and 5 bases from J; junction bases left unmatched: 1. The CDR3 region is CASSLAQGDQPQHF. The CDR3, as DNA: TGTGCCAGCAGCTTAGCCCAGGGGGATCAGCCCCAGCATTTT.

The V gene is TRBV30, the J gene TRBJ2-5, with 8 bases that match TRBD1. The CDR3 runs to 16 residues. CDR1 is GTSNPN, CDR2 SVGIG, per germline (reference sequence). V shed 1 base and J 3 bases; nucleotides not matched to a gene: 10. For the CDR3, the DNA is TGTGCCTGGAGTGCCCCTACAGGGGGGCGGGAAGAGACCCAGTACTTC. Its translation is CAWSAPTGGREETQYF.

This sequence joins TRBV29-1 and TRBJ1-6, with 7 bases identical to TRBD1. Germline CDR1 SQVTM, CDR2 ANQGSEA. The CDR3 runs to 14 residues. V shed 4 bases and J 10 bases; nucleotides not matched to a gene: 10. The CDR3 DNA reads TGCAGCGTTGCTGAGACAGGGAATGGCTCACCCCTCCACTTT. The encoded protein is CSVAETGNGSPLHF.

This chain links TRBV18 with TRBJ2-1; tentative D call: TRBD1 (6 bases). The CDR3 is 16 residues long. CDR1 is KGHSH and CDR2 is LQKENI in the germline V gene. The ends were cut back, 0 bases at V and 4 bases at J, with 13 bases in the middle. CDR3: CASSPPPGASYNEQFF. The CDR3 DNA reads TGTGCCAGCTCACCACCTCCAGGGGCATCTTACAATGAGCAGTTCTTC.

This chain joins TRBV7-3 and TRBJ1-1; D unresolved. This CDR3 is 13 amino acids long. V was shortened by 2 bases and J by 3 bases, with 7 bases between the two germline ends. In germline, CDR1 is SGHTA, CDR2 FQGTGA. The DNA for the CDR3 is TGTGCCAGCAGCTTACAGAGCGACACTGAAGCTTTCTTT. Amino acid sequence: CASSLQSDTEAFF.

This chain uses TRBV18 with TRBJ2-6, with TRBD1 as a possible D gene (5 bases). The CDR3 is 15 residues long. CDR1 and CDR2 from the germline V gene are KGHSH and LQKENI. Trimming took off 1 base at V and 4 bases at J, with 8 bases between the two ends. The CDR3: CASSPLRQGANVLTF. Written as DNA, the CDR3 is TGTGCCAGCTCACCACTTCGACAGGGGGCCAACGTCCTGACTTTC.

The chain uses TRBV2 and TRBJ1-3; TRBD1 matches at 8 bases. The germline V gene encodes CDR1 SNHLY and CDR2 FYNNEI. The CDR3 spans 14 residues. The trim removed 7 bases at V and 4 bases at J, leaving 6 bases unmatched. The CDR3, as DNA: TGTGCCAGCATGGGGGACAGGTCGGGAAACACCATATATTTT. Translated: CASMGDRSGNTIYF.